This T cell receptor (beta chain) comes out of a study of T cell responses to AZD1222 COVID-19 vaccine. Profiled with immunoSEQ multiplex PCR; TCRdb holds only in-frame clones, not every one. The sample holds over 150,000 clones, approximately 92% seen once. Germline CDR1 is MNHNY and CDR2 is SVGAGI (reference sequence). Trimming shortened V by 5 bases and J by 8 bases, and 21 bases separated the two germline ends. The CDR3 runs 15 residues. As for this clone: No antigen is known for it.

Overall study results and limits: Spike-specific TCR breadth and depth went up after people got two AZD1222 doses. Reportedly, nearly half the spike-specific TCRs target unmutated variant regions.

The chain combines TRBV6-6 with TRBJ1-1, with D possibly matching TRBD1 (6 bases). This receptor was identified in an adult in good health. Sequencing used peripheral blood, obtained on day 0 of AZD1222 vaccination. CDR3: CASSPSFLGGLEAFF. The CDR3 DNA is TGTGCCAGCAGTCCCTCCTTTCTAGGGGGTCTGGAAGCTTTCTTT.